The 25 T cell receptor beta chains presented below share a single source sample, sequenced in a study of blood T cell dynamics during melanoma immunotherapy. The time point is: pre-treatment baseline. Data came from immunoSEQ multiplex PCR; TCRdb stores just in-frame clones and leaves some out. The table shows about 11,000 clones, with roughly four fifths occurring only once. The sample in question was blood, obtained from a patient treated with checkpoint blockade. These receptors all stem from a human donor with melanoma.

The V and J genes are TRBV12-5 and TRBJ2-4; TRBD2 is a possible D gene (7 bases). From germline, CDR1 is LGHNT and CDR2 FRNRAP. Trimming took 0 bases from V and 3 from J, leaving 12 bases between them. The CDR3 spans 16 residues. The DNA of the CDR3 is TGTGCTAGTGGTTTGGTCCTAGGGGGGGGCAAAAACATTCAGTACTTC. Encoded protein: CASGLVLGGGKNIQYF.

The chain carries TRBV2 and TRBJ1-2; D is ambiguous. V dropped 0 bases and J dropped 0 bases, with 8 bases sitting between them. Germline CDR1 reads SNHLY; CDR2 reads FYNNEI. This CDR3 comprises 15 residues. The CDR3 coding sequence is TGTGCCAGCAGTGAAGCCGCCACTTCTAACTATGGCTACACCTTC. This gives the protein CASSEAATSNYGYTF.

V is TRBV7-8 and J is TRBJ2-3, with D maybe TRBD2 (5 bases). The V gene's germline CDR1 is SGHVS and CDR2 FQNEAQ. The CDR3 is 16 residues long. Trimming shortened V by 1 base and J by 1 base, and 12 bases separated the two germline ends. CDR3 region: CASSLVGSERTDTQYF. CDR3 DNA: TGTGCCAGCAGCTTAGTGGGTAGCGAGCGCACAGATACGCAGTATTTT.

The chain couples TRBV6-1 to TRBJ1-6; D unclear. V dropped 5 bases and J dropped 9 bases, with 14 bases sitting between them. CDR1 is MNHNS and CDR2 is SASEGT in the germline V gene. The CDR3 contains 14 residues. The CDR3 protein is CASSLTNDGSPLHF. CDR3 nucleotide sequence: TGTGCCAGCAGTCTGACAAACGACGGTTCACCCCTCCACTTT.

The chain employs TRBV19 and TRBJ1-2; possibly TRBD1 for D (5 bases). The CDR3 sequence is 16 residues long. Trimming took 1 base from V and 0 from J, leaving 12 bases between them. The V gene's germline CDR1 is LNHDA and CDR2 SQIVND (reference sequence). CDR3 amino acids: CASSIGGGRPNYGYTF. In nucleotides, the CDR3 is TGTGCCAGTAGTATAGGGGGCGGTCGCCCTAACTATGGCTACACCTTC. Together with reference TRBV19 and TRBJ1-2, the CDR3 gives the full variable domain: DGGITQSPKYLFRKEGQNVTLSCEQNLNHDAMYWYRQDPGQGLRLIYYSQIVNDFQKGDIAEGYSVSREKKESFPLTVTSAQKNPTAFYLCASSIGGGRPNYGYTFGSGTRLTVV.

The CDR3 DNA follows: TGTGCCAGCAGCTCCGGGACTAGCGGTTACAATGAGCAGTTCTTC. It codes for CASSSGTSGYNEQFF. The chain couples TRBV11-2 to TRBJ2-1, with 11 bases matching TRBD2. The CDR3 extends over 15 amino acids. Per the germline V gene, CDR1 is SGHAT and CDR2 is FQNNGV. V dropped 4 bases and J dropped 4; count of bases not matched to a gene: 3.

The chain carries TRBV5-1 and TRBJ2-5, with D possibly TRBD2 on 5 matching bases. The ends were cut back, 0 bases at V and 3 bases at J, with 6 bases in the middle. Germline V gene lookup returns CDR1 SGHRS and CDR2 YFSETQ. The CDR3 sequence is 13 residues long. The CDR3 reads CASSLVGKETQYF. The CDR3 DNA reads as TGCGCCAGCAGCTTGGTCGGGAAAGAGACCCAGTACTTC.

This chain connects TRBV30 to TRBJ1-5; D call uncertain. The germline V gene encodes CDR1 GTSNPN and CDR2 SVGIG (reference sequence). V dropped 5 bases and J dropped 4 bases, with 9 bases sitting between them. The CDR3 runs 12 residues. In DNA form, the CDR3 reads TGTGCCTGGCAGCAGCCAAATCAGCCCCAGCATTTT. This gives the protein CAWQQPNQPQHF.

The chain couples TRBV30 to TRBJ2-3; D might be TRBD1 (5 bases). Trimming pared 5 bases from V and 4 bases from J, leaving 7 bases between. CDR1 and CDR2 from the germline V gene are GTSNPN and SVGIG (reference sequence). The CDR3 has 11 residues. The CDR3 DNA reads TGTGCCTGGCAGGGCCCAGATACGCAGTATTTT. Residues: CAWQGPDTQYF.

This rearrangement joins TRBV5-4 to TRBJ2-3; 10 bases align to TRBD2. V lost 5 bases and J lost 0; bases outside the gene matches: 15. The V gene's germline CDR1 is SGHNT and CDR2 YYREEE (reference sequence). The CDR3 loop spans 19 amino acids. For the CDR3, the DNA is TGTGCCAGCAGTAAAAGAAGGGTAGCGGGGGGCTTAAGCACAGATACGCAGTATTTT. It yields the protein CASSKRRVAGGLSTDTQYF.

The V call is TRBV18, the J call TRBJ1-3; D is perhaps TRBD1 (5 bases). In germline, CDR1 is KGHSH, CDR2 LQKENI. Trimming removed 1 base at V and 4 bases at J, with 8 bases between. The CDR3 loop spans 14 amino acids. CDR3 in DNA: TGTGCCAGCTCACCACAGGGGTCAGGAAACACCATATATTTT. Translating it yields CASSPQGSGNTIYF.

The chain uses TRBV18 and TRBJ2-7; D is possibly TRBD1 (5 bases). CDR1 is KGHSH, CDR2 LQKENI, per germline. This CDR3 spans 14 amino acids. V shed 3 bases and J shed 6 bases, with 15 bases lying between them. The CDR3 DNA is TGTGCCAGCTCACCCATGTCTAGGGGCAGCGAGCAGTACTTC. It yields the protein CASSPMSRGSEQYF.

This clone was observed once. The CDR3 region is CASSQAYYANTEAFF. In nucleotides, the CDR3 is TGCGCCAGCAGCCAGGCCTACTATGCAAACACTGAAGCTTTCTTT. The chain joins TRBV4-3 to TRBJ1-1; D not certain. The CDR3 is 15 amino acids. The germline gives CDR1 LGHNA, CDR2 YSLEER. V was shortened by 3 bases and J by 2 bases, with 13 bases between the two germline ends.

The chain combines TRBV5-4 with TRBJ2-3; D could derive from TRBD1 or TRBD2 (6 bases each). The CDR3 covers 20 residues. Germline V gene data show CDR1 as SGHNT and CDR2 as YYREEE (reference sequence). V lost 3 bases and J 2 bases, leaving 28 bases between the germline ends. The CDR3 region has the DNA TGTGCCAGCAGCTCGGGGACACTAGCTCTTTTAAGCGGCACCACAGATACGCAGTATTTT. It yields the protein CASSSGTLALLSGTTDTQYF.

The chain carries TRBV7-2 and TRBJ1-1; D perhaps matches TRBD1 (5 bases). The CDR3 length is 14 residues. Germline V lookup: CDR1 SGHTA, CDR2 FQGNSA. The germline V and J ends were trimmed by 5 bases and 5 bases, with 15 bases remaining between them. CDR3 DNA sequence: TGTGCCAGCAGCCTCCCCACGGGGCAAACTGAAGCTTTCTTT. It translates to CASSLPTGQTEAFF. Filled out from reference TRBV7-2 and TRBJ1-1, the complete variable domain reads GAGVSQSPSNKVTEKGKDVELRCDPISGHTALYWYRQSLGQGLEFLIYFQGNSAPDKSGLPSDRFSAERTGGSVSTLTIQRTQQEDSAVYLCASSLPTGQTEAFFGQGTRLTVV.

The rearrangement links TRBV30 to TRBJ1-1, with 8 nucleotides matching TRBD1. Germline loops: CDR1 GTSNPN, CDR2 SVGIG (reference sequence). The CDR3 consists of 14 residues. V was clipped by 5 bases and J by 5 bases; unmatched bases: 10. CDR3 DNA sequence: TGTGCCTGGGTACCTGGGACAGGCGGGACTGAAGCTTTCTTT. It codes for CAWVPGTGGTEAFF.

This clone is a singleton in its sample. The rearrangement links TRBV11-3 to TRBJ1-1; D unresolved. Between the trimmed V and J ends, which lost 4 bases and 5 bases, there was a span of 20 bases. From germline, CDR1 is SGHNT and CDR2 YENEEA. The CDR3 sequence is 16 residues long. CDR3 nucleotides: TGTGCCAGCAGCTCGACTAAGACTCGGTTTTGGACTGAAGCTTTCTTT. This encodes CASSSTKTRFWTEAFF.

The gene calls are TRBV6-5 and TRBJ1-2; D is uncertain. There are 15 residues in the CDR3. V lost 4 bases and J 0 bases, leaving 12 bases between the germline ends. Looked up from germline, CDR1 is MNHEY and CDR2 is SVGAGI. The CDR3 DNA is TGTGCCAGCAGTTCGGGCAGACTAACTAACTATGGCTACACCTTC. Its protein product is CASSSGRLTNYGYTF.

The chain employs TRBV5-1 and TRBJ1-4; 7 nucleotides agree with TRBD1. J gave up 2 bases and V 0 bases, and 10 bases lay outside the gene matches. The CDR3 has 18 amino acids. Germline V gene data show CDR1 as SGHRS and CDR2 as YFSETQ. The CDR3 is CASSLDGLGTATNEKLFF. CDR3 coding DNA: TGCGCCAGCAGCTTGGACGGGTTGGGGACAGCGACTAATGAAAAACTGTTTTTT.

The CDR3 loop is CASSPRRSSGGGNEQFF. DNA for the CDR3: TGTGCCAGCAGCCCCAGGCGGTCTAGCGGGGGTGGAAATGAGCAGTTCTTC. The chain recombines TRBV7-6 with TRBJ2-1; 10 nucleotides agree with TRBD2. V was clipped by 5 bases and J by 7 bases; unmatched bases: 14. The CDR3 runs to 17 residues. Looked up from germline, CDR1 is SGHVS and CDR2 is FNYEAQ.

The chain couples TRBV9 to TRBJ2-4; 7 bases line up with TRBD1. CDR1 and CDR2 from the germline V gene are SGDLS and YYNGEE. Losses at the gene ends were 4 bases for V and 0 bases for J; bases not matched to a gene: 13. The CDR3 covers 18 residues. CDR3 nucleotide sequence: TGTGCCAGCAGCCCCGGGCTCCGCCGACAGGGAGCCAAAAACATTCAGTACTTC. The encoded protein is CASSPGLRRQGAKNIQYF.

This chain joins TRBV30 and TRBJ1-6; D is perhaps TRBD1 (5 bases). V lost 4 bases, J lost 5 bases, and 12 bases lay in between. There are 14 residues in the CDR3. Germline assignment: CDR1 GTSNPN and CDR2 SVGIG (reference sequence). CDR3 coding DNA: TGTGCCTGGACCCTGGGGGGGGATAATTCACCCCTCCACTTT. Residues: CAWTLGGDNSPLHF.

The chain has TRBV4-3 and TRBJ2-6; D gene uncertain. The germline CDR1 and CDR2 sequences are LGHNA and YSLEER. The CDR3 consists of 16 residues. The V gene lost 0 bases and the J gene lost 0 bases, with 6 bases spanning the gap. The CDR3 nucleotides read TGCGCCAGCAGCCAAGAATCATCCTCTGGGGCCAACGTCCTGACTTTC. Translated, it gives CASSQESSSGANVLTF.

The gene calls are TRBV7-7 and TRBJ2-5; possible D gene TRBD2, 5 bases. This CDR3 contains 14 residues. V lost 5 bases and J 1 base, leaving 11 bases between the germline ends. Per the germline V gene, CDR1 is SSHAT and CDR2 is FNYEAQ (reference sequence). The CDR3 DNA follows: TGTGCCAGCAGCCCGAACGGGGTCCAAGAGACCCAGTACTTC. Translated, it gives CASSPNGVQETQYF.

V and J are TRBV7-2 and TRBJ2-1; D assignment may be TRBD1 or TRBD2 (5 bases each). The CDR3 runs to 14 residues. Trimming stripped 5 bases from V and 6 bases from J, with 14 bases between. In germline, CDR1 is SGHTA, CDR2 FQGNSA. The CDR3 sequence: CASSRGLGTNEQFF. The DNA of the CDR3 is TGTGCCAGCAGCCGGGGCTTGGGGACCAATGAGCAGTTCTTC. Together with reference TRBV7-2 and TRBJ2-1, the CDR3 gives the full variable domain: GAGVSQSPSNKVTEKGKDVELRCDPISGHTALYWYRQSLGQGLEFLIYFQGNSAPDKSGLPSDRFSAERTGGSVSTLTIQRTQQEDSAVYLCASSRGLGTNEQFFGPGTRLTVL.